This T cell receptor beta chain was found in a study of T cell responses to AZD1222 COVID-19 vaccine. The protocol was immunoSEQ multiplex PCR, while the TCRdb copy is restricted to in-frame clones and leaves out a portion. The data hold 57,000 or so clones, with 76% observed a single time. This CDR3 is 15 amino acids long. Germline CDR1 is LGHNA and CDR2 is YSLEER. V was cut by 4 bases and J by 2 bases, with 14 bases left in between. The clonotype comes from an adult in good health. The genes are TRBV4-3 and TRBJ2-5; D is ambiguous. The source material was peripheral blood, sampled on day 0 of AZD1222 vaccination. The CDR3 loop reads CASSPHWREQETQYF. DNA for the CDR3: TGCGCCAGCAGCCCGCATTGGCGAGAGCAAGAGACCCAGTACTTC.